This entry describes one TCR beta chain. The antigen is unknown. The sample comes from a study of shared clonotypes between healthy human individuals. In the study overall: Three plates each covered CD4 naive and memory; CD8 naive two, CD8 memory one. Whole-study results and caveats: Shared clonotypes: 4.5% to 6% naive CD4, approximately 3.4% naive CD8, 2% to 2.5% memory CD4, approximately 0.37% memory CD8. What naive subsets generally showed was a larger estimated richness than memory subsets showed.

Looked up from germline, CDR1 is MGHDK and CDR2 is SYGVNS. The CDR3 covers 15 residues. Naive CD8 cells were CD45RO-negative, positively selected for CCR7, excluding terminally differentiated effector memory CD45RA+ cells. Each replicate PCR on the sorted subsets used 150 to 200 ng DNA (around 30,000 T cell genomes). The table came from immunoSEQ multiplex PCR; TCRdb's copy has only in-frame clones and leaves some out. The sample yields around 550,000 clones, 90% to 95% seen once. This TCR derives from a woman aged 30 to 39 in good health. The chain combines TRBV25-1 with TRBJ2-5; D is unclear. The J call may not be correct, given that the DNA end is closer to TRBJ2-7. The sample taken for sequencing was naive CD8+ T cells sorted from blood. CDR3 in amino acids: CASSEWGSDGYEQYF. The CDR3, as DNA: TGTGCCAGCAGTGAATGGGGATCGGACGGCTACGAGCAGTACTTC.